Shown below are 6 T cell receptor beta chains from a single sample sequenced in a study of technical replicates of blood from a handful of donors (TCRdb year 2017). Libraries were prepared through the immunoSEQ multiplex PCR assay. TCRdb took this table from immuneACCESS and kept in-frame rearrangements with V and J called. Such tables lack part of the clones; where checked against another copy, unresolved V genes explain under half of the gap, and the rest is unexplained. The sample profile shows about 63,000 clones; around nine tenths of them were found once. 5% to 6.5% of the sample goes to the ten largest clones. The sequenced sample consisted of PBMCs. The source is a human donor in good health. Some clones in this sample may be carry-over from other donors' samples.

The V call is TRBV5-1, the J call TRBJ2-1; no firm D call. Germline V gene lookup returns CDR1 SGHRS and CDR2 YFSETQ. The V end lost 0 bases, the J end lost 5 bases, and 9 bases lay between the germline ends. There are 14 residues in the CDR3. The CDR3, as DNA: TGCGCCAGCAGCTTGGTCGCAGGTAACAATGAGCAGTTCTTC. This sequence encodes CASSLVAGNNEQFF.

The CDR3 DNA reads TGTGCCAGCAGTTGGGTAGCGGGAGGTTTAAATGAGCAGTTCTTC. Amino acids: CASSWVAGGLNEQFF. The chain recombines TRBV2 with TRBJ2-1; 10 positions agree with TRBD2. Germline values: CDR1 SNHLY, CDR2 FYNNEI. The V segment lost 5 bases and the J segment 7 bases; nucleotides outside the gene matches: 8. The CDR3 totals 15 residues.

V and J are TRBV19 and TRBJ1-1; 9 bases are shared with TRBD1. The V gene end was trimmed by 6 bases and the J gene end by 1 base; junction bases not matched to a gene: 3. The length of the CDR3 is 14 residues. Germline loops: CDR1 LNHDA, CDR2 SQIVND (reference sequence). CDR3 amino acids: CASRGDRENTEAFF. The DNA of the CDR3 is TGTGCCAGTAGGGGGGACAGGGAGAACACTGAAGCTTTCTTT. The full variable domain, with the rest looked up from reference TRBV19 and TRBJ1-1, is DGGITQSPKYLFRKEGQNVTLSCEQNLNHDAMYWYRQDPGQGLRLIYYSQIVNDFQKGDIAEGYSVSREKKESFPLTVTSAQKNPTAFYLCASRGDRENTEAFFGQGTRLTVV.

This clone was seen only a few times. The V call is TRBV27, the J call TRBJ2-3; possibly TRBD2 for D (5 bases). CDR1 MNHEY and CDR2 SMNVEV come from the germline V gene (reference sequence). The length of the CDR3 is 16 residues. V dropped 5 bases and J dropped 0 bases, with 15 bases sitting between them. This CDR3 is CASSPQWGESTDTQYF. DNA of the CDR3: TGTGCCAGCAGTCCCCAATGGGGAGAGAGCACAGATACGCAGTATTTT.

The CDR3 loop reads CASSPRASGGAGTDTQYF. The CDR3 bases are TGTGCCAGCAGCCCCCGGGCTAGCGGGGGGGCCGGCACAGATACGCAGTATTTT. V usage is TRBV13 and J usage is TRBJ2-3, with 12 bases matching TRBD2. The V gene's germline CDR1 is PRHDT and CDR2 FYEKMQ (reference sequence). CDR3 length: 18 amino acids. Trimming cost V 5 bases and J 1 base; bases outside gene matches: 10.

The chain combines TRBV4-3 with TRBJ2-3, with a tentative D call TRBD2 (7 bases). CDR1 and CDR2 (germline): LGHNA, YSLEER. V was clipped by 4 bases and J by 2 bases, with 16 bases between them. CDR3 length: 16 residues. The CDR3: CASSLTGGRSTDTQYF. The CDR3 region has the DNA TGCGCCAGCAGCCTGACCGGGGGGCGCTCCACAGATACGCAGTATTTT.